The next 22 T cell receptor beta chains were all read from a single sample in a study of tissue T cells after allogeneic stem cell transplantation (dated by TCRdb to the early 2020s). The label giving this sample's time point can be read as: mouse harvest day 7 after allogeneic transplant. Mouse grafts combined 10^7 T-cell-depleted bone marrow cells with 10^6 splenic CD5+ T cells, given via tail vein injection. Preparation of the library involved the immunoSEQ multiplex PCR assay. Here the immuneACCESS table is served through TCRdb, limited to in-frame sequences with V and J called. Missing clones are a known gap in these copies; in checked studies unresolved V genes cover under half, and the rest lacks a known reason. The sample table holds thousands of clones, of which approximately 60% were seen once. In total, the top ten clones hold roughly 4.4% of the sample. Material for sequencing was gut tissue. These receptors all come from a female BALB/c mouse given C57BL/6 T cells with graft-versus-host disease after an allogeneic hematopoietic cell transplant.

For this clone: Gene names and germline match the mouse. The read stops 1 residue short of the end of the CDR3; the missing end is completed from the germline J gene. The gene calls are TRBV29 and TRBJ2-2; 7 bases align to TRBD1. Trimming cost V 6 bases and J 0 bases; bases outside gene matches: 7. Germline V lookup: CDR1 MSHET, CDR2 SYDVDS. This CDR3 comprises 16 residues. CDR3 amino acids: CASSPPGTANTGQLYF. The sequenced part of the CDR3 DNA is TGTGCTAGCAGCCCCCCCGGGACAGCAAACACCGGGCAGCTCTAC. Full variable domain (rest looked up from reference TRBV29 and TRBJ2-2): DMKVTQMPRYLIKRMGENVLLECGQDMSHETMYWYRQDPGLGLQLIYISYDVDSNSEGDIPKGYRVSRKKREHFSLILDSAKTNQTSVYFCASSPPGTANTGQLYFGEGSKLTVL.

In regard to this clone: Each gene name is a mouse one. Read coverage stops 1 residue before the CDR3 terminus; the germline J gene supplies the remainder. The chain uses TRBV13-3 and TRBJ2-5, with D unresolved. Germline V gene sequence: CDR1 NNHDY, CDR2 SYVADS. This CDR3 has 14 amino acids. Deletions cut 2 bases from V and 2 bases from J, with 9 bases between. The covered CDR3 bases are TGTGCCAGCAGTGAGTCGGGAGGCCAAGACACCCAGTAC. Protein product: CASSESGGQDTQY. From start to end, the CDR3 is CASSESGGQDTQYF.

To note about this clone: The genes and germline here are from mouse. The CDR3 end lies 1 residue beyond the end of the read and is filled in from the germline J gene. The rearrangement joins TRBV3 to TRBJ1-4; 10 positions match TRBD1. This CDR3 comprises 15 residues. V lost 4 bases to trimming and J lost 7 bases; unmatched junction nucleotides: 6. Germline V CDR1 and CDR2: SNHLY, FYNGKV (reference sequence). CDR3 DNA, as far as it was read: TGTGCCAGCAGCTCCGGGACAGGGGTGGTCGAAAGATTATTT. The encoded protein is CASSSGTGVVERLF. From start to end, the CDR3 is CASSSGTGVVERLFF.

This clone was observed a handful of times. Any gene name here is a mouse gene name. The read falls 1 residue short of the CDR3 end, and the missing part is taken from the germline J gene. This sequence joins TRBV16 and TRBJ1-4; D call uncertain. CDR3 size: 14 residues. CDR1 is SGHSA and CDR2 is FRNQAP in the germline V gene. Trimming took off 0 bases at V and 5 bases at J, with 7 bases between the two ends. The sequenced part of the CDR3 DNA is TGTGCAAGCAGCTTAGAAACCGCAAACGAAAGATTATTT. Residues: CASSLETANERLF. The whole CDR3 protein is CASSLETANERLFF.

On this clone itself: These gene names are mouse names. Coverage ceases 1 residue before the CDR3 finishes, and the germline J gene fills in the end. The genes are TRBV26 and TRBJ1-2, with a tentative D call TRBD1 (6 bases). Trimming left V 4 bases short and J 2 bases short, with 8 bases between. The CDR3 totals 13 residues. CDR1 and CDR2 from the germline V gene are KGHPV and FQNQEV (reference sequence). This chain's CDR3 is CASSPTGNSDYTF. The CDR3 DNA, read in part, is TGTGCCAGCAGTCCCACAGGGAACTCCGACTACACC.

Worth noting for this clone: Gene names and germline match the mouse. From the germline J gene comes the end of the CDR3, since the read stops 1 residue before it. The rearrangement joins TRBV19 to TRBJ1-3, with a possible D match to TRBD1 (5 bases). The V gene's germline CDR1 is FNHDT and CDR2 SITEND (reference sequence). The CDR3 has 16 residues. V lost 1 base and J lost 0, with 11 bases in between. The CDR3 sequence is CASSIRQPLSGNTLYF. The CDR3 bases that were read are TGTGCCAGCAGTATAAGACAGCCGCTTTCTGGAAATACGCTCTAT.

Regarding this clone: Mouse gene names apply. The CDR3 extends 1 residue past the end of the read, so its final part is completed from the germline J gene. V usage is TRBV13-2 and J usage is TRBJ2-4, with TRBD1 as a possible D gene (6 bases). The CDR3 spans 15 residues. From germline, CDR1 is NNHNN and CDR2 SYGAGS (reference sequence). V lost 2 bases, J lost 0 bases, and 10 bases lay in between. The CDR3 loop reads CASGEGTTSQNTLYF. The DNA read from the CDR3 is TGTGCCAGCGGTGAGGGGACAACTAGTCAAAACACCTTGTAC.

This clone was seen a handful of times. Genes here carry mouse names. The read is 1 residue too short to cover the CDR3 end, so that end is filled in from the germline J gene. The chain uses TRBV26 and TRBJ2-7; 10 bases are a match to TRBD2. V shed 4 bases, J shed 6 bases, and the junction held 3 bases outside the gene matches. There are 13 residues in the CDR3. Germline lookup yields CDR1 KGHPV and CDR2 FQNQEV (reference sequence). Here the CDR3 reads CASSPRTGGEQYF. The sequenced part of the CDR3 DNA is TGTGCCAGCAGTCCGCGGACTGGGGGTGAACAGTAC.

Concerning this clone: Gene labels here are mouse ones. The read ends 1 residue early relative to the CDR3; the germline J gene fills the gap. The gene calls are TRBV15 and TRBJ2-7; the match to TRBD2 covers 14 bases. The V gene's germline CDR1 is SGHND and CDR2 FRSKSL. Germline trimming cut 4 bases from V and 6 bases from J; bases unmatched to any gene: 2. The CDR3 has 14 amino acids. The CDR3 sequence is CASSSGLGGLEQYF. Incomplete CDR3 DNA: TGTGCCAGCAGTTCGGGACTGGGGGGGCTTGAACAGTAC. The full variable domain, its missing parts supplied by reference TRBV15 and TRBJ2-7, is DAGVTQTPRHEVAEKGQTIILKCEPVSGHNDLFWYRQTKIQGLELLSYFRSKSLMEDGGAFKDRFKAEMLNSSFSTLKIQPTEPKDSAVYLCASSSGLGGLEQYFGPGTRLTVL.

This clone has only a few counts. The gene names here belong to mouse. The DNA ends 1 residue before the CDR3 does, and the rest of the CDR3 is filled in from the germline J gene. The chain is built from TRBV26 and TRBJ2-2; 8 positions agree with TRBD2. The germline V gene encodes CDR1 KGHPV and CDR2 FQNQEV (reference sequence). The J segment lost 4 bases and the V segment lost 2 bases, leaving 3 bases of the junction unmatched. The CDR3 length is 15 residues. The CDR3 protein is CASSLLGGTTGQLYF. The part of the CDR3 DNA that was read is TGTGCCAGCAGTCTGCTGGGGGGAACCACCGGGCAGCTCTAC.

This clone was picked up a small number of times. The genes are named according to mouse. The covered CDR3 bases are TGTGCAAGCAGCTTAGAAGGGGACAGGGACGAACAGTAC. Protein: CASSLEGDRDEQY. The whole CDR3 sequence reads CASSLEGDRDEQYF. The chain has TRBV16 and TRBJ2-7; 9 positions agree with TRBD1. The read falls 1 residue short of the CDR3 end, and the missing part is taken from the germline J gene. CDR3 size: 14 residues. V trimming: 0 bases; J trimming: 7 bases; junction bases outside the gene matches: 4. Looked up from germline, CDR1 is SGHSA and CDR2 is FRNQAP.

Regarding this clone: Genes here carry mouse names. The CDR3 is cut off 1 residue early in the read; its end comes from the germline J gene. This sequence joins TRBV26 and TRBJ1-1, with 7 bases that match TRBD1. Trimming at V came to 6 bases and at J to 7 bases, leaving 2 bases not matched to a gene. Germline V gene data show CDR1 as KGHPV and CDR2 as FQNQEV (reference sequence). The CDR3 loop spans 11 amino acids. CDR3 DNA, as far as it was read: TGTGCCAGCAGACGACAGGGAGAAGTCTTC. Encoded protein: CASRRQGEVF. The full CDR3 is CASRRQGEVFF.

For this clone: Genes and germline come from the mouse. Coverage ceases 1 residue before the CDR3 finishes, and the germline J gene fills in the end. This chain connects TRBV26 to TRBJ1-6; the D gene is possibly TRBD1 (6 bases). TRBJ1-6 is labeled an ORF, and its function is uncertain. The germline gives CDR1 KGHPV, CDR2 FQNQEV (reference sequence). There are 14 residues in the CDR3. V was trimmed by 5 bases and J by 5 bases, leaving 10 bases between them. The sequenced part of the CDR3 DNA is TGTGCCAGCAGTGCCGGGACAAATAATTCGCCCCTCTAC. Translated: CASSAGTNNSPLY. The CDR3 in its entirety is CASSAGTNNSPLYF.

As for this clone: Gene and germline names: mouse. Read sequence stops 1 residue before the CDR3 end, and the germline J gene provides the missing end. V gene TRBV26 combines with J gene TRBJ2-4; the D gene is possibly TRBD2 (5 bases). The CDR3 is made up of 14 amino acids. Germline V gives CDR1 KGHPV, CDR2 FQNQEV (reference sequence). Trimming removed 2 bases from V and 2 bases from J, with 8 bases in between. CDR3 bases read: TGTGCCAGCAGTCTGATCTGGGATCAAAACACCTTGTAC. It translates to CASSLIWDQNTLY. The entire CDR3 is CASSLIWDQNTLYF.

Remarks on this clone: Gene names refer to mouse genes. With the read ending 1 residue before the CDR3 end, the germline J gene is used to fill in that end. The rearrangement joins TRBV3 to TRBJ2-1; 7 positions match TRBD1. Germline V CDR1 and CDR2: SNHLY, FYNGKV (reference sequence). Trimming took 3 bases from V and 7 from J; bases not matched to a gene: 6. The CDR3 loop spans 14 amino acids. The sequenced part of the CDR3 DNA is TGTGCCAGCAGCTTTGGCAGGGGACAGGCTGAGCAGTTC. It specifies CASSFGRGQAEQF. The entire CDR3 protein reads CASSFGRGQAEQFF. Full variable domain (remainder filled in from reference TRBV3 and TRBJ2-1): GPKVLQIPSHQIIDMGQMVTLNCDPVSNHLYFYWYKQILGQQMEFLVNFYNGKVMEKSKLFKDQFSVERPDGSYFTLKIQPTALEDSAVYFCASSFGRGQAEQFFGPGTRLTVL.

Only one count was recorded for this clone. Genes and germline are mouse. The read terminates 1 residue before the CDR3 end, so the remaining end is supplied by the germline J gene. The chain uses TRBV26 and TRBJ2-7; 9 bases map to TRBD2. The CDR3 length is 15 residues. With 0 bases clipped from V and 4 bases from J, the junction kept 4 bases outside the gene matches. Germline-derived CDR1 and CDR2 are KGHPV and FQNQEV (reference sequence). The CDR3 bases that were read are TGTGCCAGCAGTCTGTCTGGGGGGGCGTCATATGAACAGTAC. As protein: CASSLSGGASYEQY. The whole CDR3 reads CASSLSGGASYEQYF.

This clone was seen a single time. Gene names follow the mouse nomenclature. The CDR3 extends 1 residue past the end of the read, so its final part is completed from the germline J gene. The chain has TRBV26 and TRBJ2-3; D uncertain. The V gene lost 1 base and the J gene lost 0 bases, with 8 bases spanning the gap. Germline V gene sequence: CDR1 KGHPV, CDR2 FQNQEV (reference sequence). The CDR3 runs 15 residues. CDR3 DNA (partial): TGTGCCAGCAGTCTGTTCGTTGATAGTGCAGAAACGCTGTAT. The encoded protein is CASSLFVDSAETLY. The CDR3, in full, reads CASSLFVDSAETLYF. Using reference TRBV26 and TRBJ2-3 for the parts outside the CDR3, the full variable domain is NSKVIQTPRYLVKGQGQKAKMRCIPEKGHPVVFWYQQNKNNEFKFLINFQNQEVLQQIDMTEKRFSAECPSNSPCSLEIQSSEAGDSALYLCASSLFVDSAETLYFGSGTRLTVL.

This clone has only a few counts. Germline and genes: mouse. The CDR3 is cut off 1 residue early in the read; its end comes from the germline J gene. J is TRBJ1-3 and V is TRBV13-3; no reliable D call. There are 15 residues in the CDR3. V was clipped by 0 bases and J by 0 bases, with 7 bases between them. Germline V gene sequence: CDR1 NNHDY, CDR2 SYVADS. Incomplete CDR3 DNA: TGTGCCAGCAGTGATGCAGGCATTTCTGGAAATACGCTCTAT. Translated, it gives CASSDAGISGNTLY. From start to end, the CDR3 is CASSDAGISGNTLYF.

About this clone: Here the gene names and germline are mouse. The read ends 1 residue early relative to the CDR3; the germline J gene fills the gap. The genes are TRBV16 and TRBJ2-5, with 8 bases lining up with TRBD2. Germline V gene sequence: CDR1 SGHSA, CDR2 FRNQAP. V lost 3 bases and J lost 5; bases outside the gene matches: 7. The CDR3 has 15 amino acids. The CDR3 spells CASSFAGGRGDTQYF. The sequenced part of the CDR3 DNA is TGTGCAAGCAGCTTCGCTGGGGGGCGAGGAGACACCCAGTAC.

Details on this clone: The genes are named according to mouse. The DNA ends 1 residue before the CDR3 does, and the rest of the CDR3 is filled in from the germline J gene. J is TRBJ2-4 and V is TRBV16; D gene unclear. CDR1 and CDR2 from the germline V gene are SGHSA and FRNQAP. The CDR3 spans 14 residues. With 0 bases removed from V and 0 bases from J, the gap between germline ends came to 4 bases. The CDR3: CASSLDPSQNTLYF. Partial CDR3 DNA: TGTGCAAGCAGCTTAGATCCCAGTCAAAACACCTTGTAC.

In regard to this clone: Germline and genes here are mouse. The CDR3 end falls 1 residue outside the read, so it is completed with the germline J gene. The genes are TRBV26 and TRBJ2-7; TRBD2 matches at 8 bases. The germline V gene has CDR1 KGHPV and CDR2 FQNQEV (reference sequence). Trimming at V came to 3 bases and at J to 2 bases, leaving 6 bases not matched to a gene. This CDR3 is 15 amino acids long. CDR3 in amino acids: CASSLFLGGAYEQYF. CDR3 DNA (partial): TGTGCCAGCAGTCTTTTCCTGGGGGGTGCCTATGAACAGTAC.

This clone was found a few times. Each gene name is a mouse one. The read ends 1 residue before the CDR3 terminus; that terminus is restored from the germline J gene. The chain has TRBV16 and TRBJ1-5, with a possible D match to TRBD1 (6 bases). V was pared by 4 bases and J by 1 base, with 11 bases between. The CDR3 has 15 residues. CDR1 is SGHSA, CDR2 FRNQAP, per germline. CDR3 amino acids: CASSSPGHNNQAPLF. CDR3 DNA (partial): TGTGCAAGCAGCTCGCCGGGACACAACAACCAGGCTCCGCTT.